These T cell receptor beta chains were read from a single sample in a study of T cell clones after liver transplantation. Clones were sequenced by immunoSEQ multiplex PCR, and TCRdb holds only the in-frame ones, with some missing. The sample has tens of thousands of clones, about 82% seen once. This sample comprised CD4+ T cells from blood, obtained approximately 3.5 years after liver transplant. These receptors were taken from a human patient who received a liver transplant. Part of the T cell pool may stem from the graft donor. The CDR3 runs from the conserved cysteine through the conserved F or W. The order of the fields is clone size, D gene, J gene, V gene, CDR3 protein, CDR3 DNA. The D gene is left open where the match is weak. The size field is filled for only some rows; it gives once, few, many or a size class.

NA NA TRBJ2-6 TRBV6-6 CASRPPSRSGANVLTF TGTGCCAGCAGACCTCCCTCCCGCTCTGGGGCCAACGTCCTGACTTTC
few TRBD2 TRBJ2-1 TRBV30 CAWAIAGNYNEQFF TGTGCCTGGGCGATAGCGGGAAACTACAATGAGCAGTTCTTC
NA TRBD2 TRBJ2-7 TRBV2 CASSEGLAGSDKYF TGTGCCAGCAGCGAGGGACTAGCGGGAAGTGACAAGTACTTC
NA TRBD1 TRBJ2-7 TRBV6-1 CASSEGTGPYEQYF TGTGCCAGCAGTGAAGGGACAGGCCCCTACGAGCAGTACTTC
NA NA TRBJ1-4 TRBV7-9 CASSVARGVTNEKLFF TGTGCCAGCAGCGTAGCGAGGGGAGTGACTAATGAAAAACTGTTTTTT
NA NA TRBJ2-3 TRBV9 CASRETGTPGSTQYF TGTGCCAGCAGAGAAACCGGGACTCCGGGATCGACGCAGTATTTT
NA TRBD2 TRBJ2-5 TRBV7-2 CASSLGWASGEETQYF TGTGCCAGCAGCTTAGGGTGGGCTAGCGGGGAAGAGACCCAGTACTTC
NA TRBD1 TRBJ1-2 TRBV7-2 CASSPAWDRIGYTF TGTGCCAGCAGCCCAGCGTGGGACAGGATTGGCTACACCTTC
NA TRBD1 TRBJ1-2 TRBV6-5 CASSYRQGDYGYTF TGTGCCAGCAGTTACAGGCAGGGGGACTATGGCTACACCTTC
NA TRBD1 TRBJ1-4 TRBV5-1 CASSSGTASIEGEKLFF TGCGCCAGCAGCTCCGGGACAGCGTCCATCGAGGGTGAAAAACTGTTTTTT
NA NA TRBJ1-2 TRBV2 CASKRSEAGYGYTF TGTGCCAGCAAAAGGTCGGAAGCTGGCTATGGCTACACCTTC
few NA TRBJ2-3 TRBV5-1 CASSLGGTTDTQYF TGCGCCAGCAGCTTGGGGGGTACCACAGATACGCAGTATTTT
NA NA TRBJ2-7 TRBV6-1 CASSRLDSEQYF TGTGCCAGCAGCCGACTAGATTCCGAGCAGTACTTC
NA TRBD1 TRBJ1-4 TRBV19 CASASGTGPNEKLFF TGTGCCAGTGCCAGCGGGACAGGGCCAAATGAAAAACTGTTTTTT
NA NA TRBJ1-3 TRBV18 CASSPASGNTIYF TGTGCCAGCTCACCGGCCTCTGGAAACACCATATATTTT
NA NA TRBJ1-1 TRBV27 CASSLSRAVNTEAFF TGTGCCAGCAGTTTATCGAGGGCAGTGAACACTGAAGCTTTCTTT